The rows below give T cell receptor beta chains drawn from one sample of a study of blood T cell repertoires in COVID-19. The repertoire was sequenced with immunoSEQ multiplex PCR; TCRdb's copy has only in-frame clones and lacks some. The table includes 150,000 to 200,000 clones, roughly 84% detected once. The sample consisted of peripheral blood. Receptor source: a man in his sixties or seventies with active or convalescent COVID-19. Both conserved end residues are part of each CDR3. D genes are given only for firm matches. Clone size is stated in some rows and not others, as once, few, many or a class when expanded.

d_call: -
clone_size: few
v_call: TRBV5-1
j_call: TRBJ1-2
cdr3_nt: TGCGCCAGCAGCTTGTCACTGGACTATGGCTACACCTTC
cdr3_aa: CASSLSLDYGYTF

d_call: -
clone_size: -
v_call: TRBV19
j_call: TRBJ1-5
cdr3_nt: TGTGCCAGTAGTATGGCAGGGCCTGCGGATCAGCCCCAGCATTTT
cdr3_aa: CASSMAGPADQPQHF

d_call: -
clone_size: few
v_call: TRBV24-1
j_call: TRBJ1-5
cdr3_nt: TGTGCCACCAGTGATTTGGAGGGAAGGCCGGATCAGCCCCAGCATTTT
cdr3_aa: CATSDLEGRPDQPQHF

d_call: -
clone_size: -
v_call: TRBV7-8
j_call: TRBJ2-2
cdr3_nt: TGTGCCAGCAGCCTTGACAGCGGGGAGCTGTTTTTT
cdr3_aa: CASSLDSGELFF

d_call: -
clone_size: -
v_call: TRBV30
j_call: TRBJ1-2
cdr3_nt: TGTGCCTGGAGTTCAGGGGATAACTATGGCTACACCTTC
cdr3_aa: CAWSSGDNYGYTF

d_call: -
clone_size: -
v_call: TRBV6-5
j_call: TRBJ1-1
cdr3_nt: TGTGCCAGCAGTTACTCGAGGTGGCAGATGAACACTGAAGCTTTCTTT
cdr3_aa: CASSYSRWQMNTEAFF

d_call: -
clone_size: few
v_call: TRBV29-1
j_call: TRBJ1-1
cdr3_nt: TGCAGCGTTGAAGTCAGGGATGTAATGAACACTGAAGCTTTCTTT
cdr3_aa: CSVEVRDVMNTEAFF

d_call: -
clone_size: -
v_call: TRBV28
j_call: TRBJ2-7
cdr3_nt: TGTGCCAGCAGTCGACAGTTAAAGTACTTC
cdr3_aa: CASSRQLKYF

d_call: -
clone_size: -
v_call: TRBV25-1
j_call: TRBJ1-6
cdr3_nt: TGTGCCAGCAGTGGTCAGTGGAGTTCACCCCTCCACTTT
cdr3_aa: CASSGQWSSPLHF

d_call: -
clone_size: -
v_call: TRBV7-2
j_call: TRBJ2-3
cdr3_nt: TGTGCCAGCGGCAGGGCGGGGGCGGCAGATACGCAGTATTTT
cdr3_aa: CASGRAGAADTQYF

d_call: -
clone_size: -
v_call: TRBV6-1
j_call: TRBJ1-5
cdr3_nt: TGTGCCAGCAGTGAAGCGGGGGGGGGCCATCAGCCCCAGCATTTT
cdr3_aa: CASSEAGGGHQPQHF

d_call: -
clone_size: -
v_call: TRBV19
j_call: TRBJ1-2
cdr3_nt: TGTGCCAGTACCCCTAGAGGGGGATTGTATGACGGCTACACCTTC
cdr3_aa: CASTPRGGLYDGYTF

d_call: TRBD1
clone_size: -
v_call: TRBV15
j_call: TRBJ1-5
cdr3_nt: TGTGCCACCAGCAGAATAGACAGGGCCAATCAGCCCCAGCATTTT
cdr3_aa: CATSRIDRANQPQHF

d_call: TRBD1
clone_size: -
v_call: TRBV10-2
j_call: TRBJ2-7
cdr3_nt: TGCGCCGTCGGGACAGGGACCACATCCTACGAGCAGTACTTC
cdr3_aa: CAVGTGTTSYEQYF

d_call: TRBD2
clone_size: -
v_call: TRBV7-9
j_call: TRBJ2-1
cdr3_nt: TGTGCCAGCAGCCCTCCGGCTAGCGGGAAAGGAGGCATCTACAATGAGCAGTTCTTC
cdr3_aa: CASSPPASGKGGIYNEQFF

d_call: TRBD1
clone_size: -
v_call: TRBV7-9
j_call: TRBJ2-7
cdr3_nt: TGTGCCAGCAGCGGAAAGACAGGGTCCTACGAGCAGTACTTC
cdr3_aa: CASSGKTGSYEQYF

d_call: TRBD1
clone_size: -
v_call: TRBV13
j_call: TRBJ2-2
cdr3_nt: TGTGCCAGCAGTAAGCCGGACAGGGGACTCACCGGGGAGCTGTTTTTT
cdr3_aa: CASSKPDRGLTGELFF

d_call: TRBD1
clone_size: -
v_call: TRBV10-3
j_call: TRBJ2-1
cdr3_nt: TGTGCCACCTCCGGACAGGGGATAGGGAATGAGCAGTTCTTC
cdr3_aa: CATSGQGIGNEQFF

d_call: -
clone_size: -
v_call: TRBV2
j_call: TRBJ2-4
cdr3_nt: TGTGCCAGCAGTTTTACCGACAGGGGAGGGAACATTCAGTACTTC
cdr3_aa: CASSFTDRGGNIQYF

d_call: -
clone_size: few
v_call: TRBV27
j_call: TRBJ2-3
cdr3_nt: TGTGCCAGCAGTTCCTCCCCAGGAGGACCCTCTAGCACAGATACGCAGTATTTT
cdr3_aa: CASSSSPGGPSSTDTQYF

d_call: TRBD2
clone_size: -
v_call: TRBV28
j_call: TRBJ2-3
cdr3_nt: TGTGCCAGCAGTCCAATCGGGACTAGGAGAGATACGCAGTATTTT
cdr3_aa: CASSPIGTRRDTQYF

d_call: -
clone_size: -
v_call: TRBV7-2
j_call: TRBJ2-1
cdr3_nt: TGTGCCAGCTCGACTAGCTCCTACAATGAGCAGTTCTTC
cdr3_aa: CASSTSSYNEQFF

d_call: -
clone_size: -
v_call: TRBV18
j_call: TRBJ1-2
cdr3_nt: TGTGCCAGCTCACCACCGCATCGTACTGCCTACTATGGCTACACCTTC
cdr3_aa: CASSPPHRTAYYGYTF

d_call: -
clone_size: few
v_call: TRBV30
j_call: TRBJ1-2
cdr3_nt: TGTGCCTGGAGTGGGTGGGGGAGGACCTATGGCTACACCTTC
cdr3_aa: CAWSGWGRTYGYTF

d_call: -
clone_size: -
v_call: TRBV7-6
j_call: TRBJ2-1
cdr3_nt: TGTGCCAGCAGCTTAGGGCCACCTTACTCCTACAATGAGCAGTTCTTC
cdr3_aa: CASSLGPPYSYNEQFF

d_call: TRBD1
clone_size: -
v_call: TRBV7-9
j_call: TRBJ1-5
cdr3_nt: TGTGCCAGCAGCTCAGACAGGGGGTGGCTTCAGCCCCAGCATTTT
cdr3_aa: CASSSDRGWLQPQHF

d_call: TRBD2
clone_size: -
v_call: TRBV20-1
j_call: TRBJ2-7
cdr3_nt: TGCAGTGCTAGTAGGTCTAGCGGGAGATCTTACGAGCAGTACTTC
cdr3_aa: CSASRSSGRSYEQYF

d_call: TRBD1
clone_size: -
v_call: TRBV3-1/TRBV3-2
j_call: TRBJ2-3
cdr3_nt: TGTGCCAGCAGCCTCGGGACAGCCAGCACAGATACGCAGTATTTT
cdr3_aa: CASSLGTASTDTQYF

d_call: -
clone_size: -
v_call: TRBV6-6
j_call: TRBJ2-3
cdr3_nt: TGTGCCAGCAGTTACGGCGGCCCCACAGATACGCAGTATTTT
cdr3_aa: CASSYGGPTDTQYF

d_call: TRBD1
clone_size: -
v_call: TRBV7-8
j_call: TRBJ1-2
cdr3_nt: TGTGCCAGCAGCTTAGTTGACAGGGGGGCCTATGGCTACACCTTC
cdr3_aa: CASSLVDRGAYGYTF

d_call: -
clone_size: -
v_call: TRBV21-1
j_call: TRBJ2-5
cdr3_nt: TGTGCCAGCAGCAATGACAGGACCGAGACCCAGTACTTC
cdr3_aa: CASSNDRTETQYF

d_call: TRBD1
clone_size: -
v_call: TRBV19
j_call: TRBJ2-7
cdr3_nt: TGTGCCAGTAGTACACAGGGGATTTCCTACGAGCAGTACTTC
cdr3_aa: CASSTQGISYEQYF

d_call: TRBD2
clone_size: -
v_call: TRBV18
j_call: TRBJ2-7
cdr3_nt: TGTGCCAGCTCACCACGGACTAGCGGGACAGCACGCGAGCAGTACTTC
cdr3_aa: CASSPRTSGTAREQYF

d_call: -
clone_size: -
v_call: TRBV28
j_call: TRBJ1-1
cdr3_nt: TGTGCCAGCAACCCTCCCCGACAAACGAACACTGAAGCTTTCTTT
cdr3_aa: CASNPPRQTNTEAFF

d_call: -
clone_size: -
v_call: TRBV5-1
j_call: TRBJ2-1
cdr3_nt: TGCGCCAGCAGCTTGGGTAGAGGGTTAAGCTCCTACAATGAGCAGTTCTTC
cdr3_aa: CASSLGRGLSSYNEQFF

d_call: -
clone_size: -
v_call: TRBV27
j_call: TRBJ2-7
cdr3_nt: TGTGCCAGCAGTTTATATGCCAGCTACGAGCAGTACTTC
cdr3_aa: CASSLYASYEQYF

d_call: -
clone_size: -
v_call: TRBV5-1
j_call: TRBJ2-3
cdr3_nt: TGCGCCAGCAGCTTTCAGGGCCCAGATACGCAGTATTTT
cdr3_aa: CASSFQGPDTQYF

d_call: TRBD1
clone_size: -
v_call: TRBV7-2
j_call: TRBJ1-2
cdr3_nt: TGTGCCAGCAGCACGCGGACAGGGGGGGGCTACACCTTC
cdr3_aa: CASSTRTGGGYTF

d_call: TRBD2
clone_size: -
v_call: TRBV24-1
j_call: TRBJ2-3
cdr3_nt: TGTGCCACCAGTTTAGCGGGGGGGACTAATACGCAGTATTTT
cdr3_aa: CATSLAGGTNTQYF

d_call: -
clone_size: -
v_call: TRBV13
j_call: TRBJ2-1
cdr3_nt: TGTGCCAGCAGCCCTGCCCGGAATGAGCAGTTCTTC
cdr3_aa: CASSPARNEQFF

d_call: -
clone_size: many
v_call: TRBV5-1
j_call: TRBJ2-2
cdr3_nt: TGCGCCAGCAGCTTGCATGACACCGGGGAGCTGTTTTTT
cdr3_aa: CASSLHDTGELFF

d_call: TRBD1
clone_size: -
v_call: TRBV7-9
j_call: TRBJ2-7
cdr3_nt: TGTGCCAGCAGCCCGAGAGGGGGCCCGATAATCTACGAGCAGTACTTC
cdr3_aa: CASSPRGGPIIYEQYF

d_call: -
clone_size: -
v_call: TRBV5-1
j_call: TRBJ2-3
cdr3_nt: TGCGCCAGCAGCTTGCTCGGAGAAGATACGCAGTATTTT
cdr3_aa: CASSLLGEDTQYF

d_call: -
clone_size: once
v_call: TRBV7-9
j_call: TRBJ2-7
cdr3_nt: TGTGCCAGCAGCTTAGAACAGGGTAGGGACGAGCAGTACTTC
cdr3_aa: CASSLEQGRDEQYF

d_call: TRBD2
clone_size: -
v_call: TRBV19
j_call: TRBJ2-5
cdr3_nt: TGTGCCAGTACAAGTATAGCGGGAGGACAAGAGACCCAGTACTTC
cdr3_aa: CASTSIAGGQETQYF

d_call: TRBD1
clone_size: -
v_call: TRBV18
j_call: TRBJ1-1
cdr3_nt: TGTGCCAGCTCACCTGGACAGGGCCTGAACACTGAAGCTTTCTTT
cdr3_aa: CASSPGQGLNTEAFF

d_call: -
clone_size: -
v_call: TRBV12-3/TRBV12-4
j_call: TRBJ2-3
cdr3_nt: TGTGCCAGCCGTCAGTTAGGGGCAGATACGCAGTATTTT
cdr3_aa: CASRQLGADTQYF

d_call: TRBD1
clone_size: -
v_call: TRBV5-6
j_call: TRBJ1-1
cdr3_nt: TGTGCCAGCAGCTTGTGGCAGGGGGTTTTTACTGAAGCTTTCTTT
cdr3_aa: CASSLWQGVFTEAFF

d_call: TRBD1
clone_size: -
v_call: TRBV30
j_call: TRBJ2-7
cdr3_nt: TGTGCCTGGAGCAGGGGGCGCGAGCAGTACTTC
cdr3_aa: CAWSRGREQYF

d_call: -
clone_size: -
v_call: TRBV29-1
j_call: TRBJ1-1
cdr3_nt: TGCAGCACCGGGGGAGAGGCCCGCGCCACTGAAGCTTTCTTT
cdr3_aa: CSTGGEARATEAFF

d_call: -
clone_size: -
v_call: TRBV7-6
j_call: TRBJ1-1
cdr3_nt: TGTGCCAGCAGCGCCTCACAGGTCACTGAAGCTTTCTTT
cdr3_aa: CASSASQVTEAFF

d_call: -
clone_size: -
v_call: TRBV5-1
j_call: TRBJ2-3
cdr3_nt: TGCGCCAGCAGCTTGGTCGTTTCTACAGCAAGCACAGATACGCAGTATTTT
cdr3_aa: CASSLVVSTASTDTQYF

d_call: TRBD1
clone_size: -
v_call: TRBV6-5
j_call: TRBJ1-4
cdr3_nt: TGTGCCAGCAGCCGGCACAGGGGAACTAATGAAAAACTGTTTTTT
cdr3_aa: CASSRHRGTNEKLFF

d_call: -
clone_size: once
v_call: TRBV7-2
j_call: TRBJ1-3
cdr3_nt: TGTGCCAGCAGCTTGAACAGGGAAGGCACCATATATTTT
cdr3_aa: CASSLNREGTIYF

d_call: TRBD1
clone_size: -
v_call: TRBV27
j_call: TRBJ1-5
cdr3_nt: TGTGCCAGCACCCAGCACAGGGGGCTTCAGCCCCAGCATTTT
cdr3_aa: CASTQHRGLQPQHF

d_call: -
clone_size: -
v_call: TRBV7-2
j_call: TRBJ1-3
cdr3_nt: TGTGCCAGCAGCCCGATGGGGGGCTCTGGAAACACCATATATTTT
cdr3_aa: CASSPMGGSGNTIYF

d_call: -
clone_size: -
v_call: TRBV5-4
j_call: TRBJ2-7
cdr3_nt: TGTGCCAGCAGCCCGAGGGATGGAGTGAGTTCCTACGAGCAGTACTTC
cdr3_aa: CASSPRDGVSSYEQYF

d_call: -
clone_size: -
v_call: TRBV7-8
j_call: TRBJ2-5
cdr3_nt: TGTGCCAGCAGCTTAGCCGGGTTAGCGGCGATCCAAGAGACCCAGTACTTC
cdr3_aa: CASSLAGLAAIQETQYF